A single sample is the source of the 28 T cell receptor beta chains below, sequenced in a study of T cell repertoires in cytomegalovirus infection. TCRdb ran MiXCR on the reads and lists one entry per CDR3 protein. This sample has under 150,000 distinct CDR3 sequences, with around 31% found just once. Their specific antigens are unknown. Source: CD8+ T cells from cultured PBMCs, taken from culture after CMV antigen stimulation. Every receptor here comes from a human donor in good health (CMV status not recorded). Some clones in this sample may be carry-over from other donors' samples.

This clonotype has just a few counts. This chain connects TRBV28 to TRBJ2-2; 7 nucleotides align to TRBD2. The V segment lost 6 bases and the J segment 6 bases; nucleotides outside the gene matches: 7. Germline V gene sequence: CDR1 MDHEN, CDR2 SYDVKM. This CDR3 spans 14 amino acids. As DNA, the CDR3 is TGTGCCAGCAGCTGGGCTAGCGGTCCCGGGGAGCTGTTTTTT. Translated: CASSWASGPGELFF. The variable domain in full, completed from reference TRBV28 and TRBJ2-2, reads DVKVTQSSRYLVKRTGEKVFLECVQDMDHENMFWYRQDPGLGLRLIYFSYDVKMKEKGDIPEGYSVSREKKERFSLILESASTNQTSMYLCASSWASGPGELFFGEGSRLTVL.

This sequence joins TRBV5-5 and TRBJ2-1; weak D call: TRBD2 (6 bases). CDR1 is SGHKS, CDR2 YYEKEE, per germline (reference sequence). The CDR3 runs 15 residues. V was pared by 5 bases and J by 3 bases, with 15 bases between. CDR3 loop: CASRFGLTVYNEQFF. CDR3 coding DNA: TGTGCCAGCAGATTTGGACTAACCGTCTACAATGAGCAGTTCTTC.

The chain carries TRBV14 and TRBJ2-1; possible D gene TRBD2, 6 bases. The V end was cut by 2 bases, the J end by 8 bases, with 25 bases between. This CDR3 is 18 amino acids long. Germline CDR1 and CDR2: SGHDN and FVKESK. CDR3 loop: CASSQTGERYSLGDEQFF. CDR3 sequence (DNA): TGTGCCAGCAGCCAAACGGGGGAACGGTACTCCCTCGGGGATGAGCAGTTCTTC.

The chain has TRBV2 and TRBJ2-7; D might be TRBD1 (5 bases). The germline V gene has CDR1 SNHLY and CDR2 FYNNEI. With 3 bases removed from V and 5 bases from J, the gap between germline ends came to 11 bases. The CDR3 is made up of 13 amino acids. CDR3 nucleotide sequence: TGTGCCAGCAGTGACCCCAGGGCCCACGAGCAGTACTTC. Its protein is CASSDPRAHEQYF.

In this sample, this clonotype turned up a few times. V gene TRBV12-3 or TRBV12-4 combines with J gene TRBJ1-2, with 7 bases identical to TRBD1. V lost 6 bases to trimming and J lost 4 bases; unmatched junction nucleotides: 11. The CDR3 length is 15 residues. The CDR3 DNA reads as TGTGCCAGCAGGCCTTCGACAGGGTTGACCTATGGCTACACCTTC. This gives the protein CASRPSTGLTYGYTF.

The chain joins TRBV6-2 or TRBV6-3 to TRBJ2-5; a possible D gene is TRBD1 (5 bases). The CDR3 covers 14 residues. CDR1 is MNHEY and CDR2 is SVGEGT in the germline V gene. V lost 9 bases and J lost 4, with 18 bases in between. DNA of the CDR3: TGTGCCAGTCAAACAACAGGTCGTCGAGAGACCCAGTACTTC. Its protein is CASQTTGRRETQYF.

The chain is built from TRBV6-6 and TRBJ1-6, with 7 nucleotides matching TRBD1. The CDR3 has 13 amino acids. Germline loops: CDR1 MNHNY, CDR2 SVGAGI (reference sequence). The V gene end was trimmed by 5 bases and the J gene end by 10 bases; junction bases not matched to a gene: 5. DNA of the CDR3: TGTGCCAGCAGTGTTGCAGGGGGATCACCCCTCCACTTT. This sequence encodes CASSVAGGSPLHF.

This clonotype was counted only a few times. The V gene is TRBV7-8, the J gene TRBJ2-5, with a weak D call TRBD2 (5 bases). CDR3 length: 14 residues. V lost 4 bases to trimming and J lost 1 base, with 10 bases between them. Germline V lookup: CDR1 SGHVS, CDR2 FQNEAQ. CDR3 sequence (DNA): TGTGCCAGCAGCTCGGGATCTCCCCAAGAGACCCAGTACTTC. It is translated as CASSSGSPQETQYF.

The chain has TRBV7-6 and TRBJ2-7, with 7 bases lining up with TRBD2. CDR1 and CDR2 (germline): SGHVS, FNYEAQ. This CDR3 contains 15 residues. Trimming took 5 bases from V and 1 from J; bases not matched to a gene: 8. This chain's CDR3 is CASSPSRGTSYEQYF. CDR3 coding DNA: TGTGCCAGCAGCCCATCGCGGGGGACTTCCTACGAGCAGTACTTC.

The rearrangement joins TRBV2 to TRBJ2-3, with unresolved D. CDR3 length: 11 residues. V lost 4 bases, J lost 9 bases, and 8 bases lay in between. The germline gives CDR1 SNHLY, CDR2 FYNNEI. CDR3: CASSVLWTQYF. In DNA, the CDR3 is TGTGCCAGCAGTGTCTTGTGGACGCAGTATTTT.

The sample holds a few counts of this clonotype. The chain has TRBV27 and TRBJ1-3; D call uncertain. Germline CDR1 and CDR2: MNHEY and SMNVEV (reference sequence). CDR3 length: 15 amino acids. The germline V and J ends were trimmed by 2 bases and 4 bases, with 12 bases remaining between them. This CDR3 is CASSLAALPGNTIYF. The CDR3 DNA follows: TGTGCCAGCAGTTTAGCCGCCCTTCCAGGAAACACCATATATTTT.

This clonotype was recorded a few times. The chain is built from TRBV27 and TRBJ2-7; D is unclear. Germline CDR1 and CDR2: MNHEY and SMNVEV (reference sequence). This CDR3 contains 15 residues. Trimming shortened V by 3 bases and J by 2 bases, and 14 bases separated the two germline ends. CDR3 sequence: CASSFYAGSPYEQYF. CDR3 bases: TGTGCCAGCAGTTTTTACGCCGGCAGCCCCTACGAGCAGTACTTC.

This clonotype came up many times. The CDR3 region is CSARDMTDTDQPQHF. Here the CDR3 DNA reads TGCAGTGCTAGAGATATGACGGACACGGATCAGCCCCAGCATTTT. This sequence joins TRBV20-1 and TRBJ1-5, with D possibly TRBD1 on 5 matching bases. Trimming took off 0 bases at V and 5 bases at J, with 14 bases between the two ends. Germline CDR1 DFQATT, CDR2 SNEGSKA (reference sequence). The length of the CDR3 is 15 residues.

This chain uses TRBV19 with TRBJ2-1, with TRBD2 identical over 11 bases. J gave up 4 bases and V 4 bases, and 6 bases lay outside the gene matches. This CDR3 comprises 16 residues. The germline V gene encodes CDR1 LNHDA and CDR2 SQIVND (reference sequence). CDR3: CASSTSSGGPYNEQFF. CDR3 nucleotide sequence: TGTGCCAGTAGTACTTCTAGCGGGGGGCCATACAATGAGCAGTTCTTC. The variable domain in full, with the rest retrieved from reference TRBV19 and TRBJ2-1, is DGGITQSPKYLFRKEGQNVTLSCEQNLNHDAMYWYRQDPGQGLRLIYYSQIVNDFQKGDIAEGYSVSREKKESFPLTVTSAQKNPTAFYLCASSTSSGGPYNEQFFGPGTRLTVL.

In its sample, this clonotype was seen many times. The chain is built from TRBV7-8 and TRBJ2-7; a weak D match, TRBD1 (6 bases). V lost 4 bases to trimming and J lost 3 bases, with 16 bases between them. The CDR3 spans 15 residues. Germline CDR1 SGHVS, CDR2 FQNEAQ. CDR3 sequence: CASSSPTGVLYEQYF. Written as DNA, the CDR3 is TGTGCCAGCAGCTCCCCGACAGGTGTTCTCTACGAGCAGTACTTC.

The chain carries TRBV6-5 and TRBJ2-2; possible D gene TRBD2, 5 bases. This CDR3 contains 13 residues. Germline lookup yields CDR1 MNHEY and CDR2 SVGAGI. With 6 bases removed from V and 5 bases from J, the gap between germline ends came to 10 bases. The CDR3 is CASSEGPTGELFF. The CDR3 DNA reads as TGTGCCAGCAGCGAGGGTCCGACCGGGGAGCTGTTTTTT.

This clonotype has a handful of counts. The chain joins TRBV12-3 or TRBV12-4 to TRBJ1-4, with D perhaps matching TRBD1 (5 bases). Trimming took off 6 bases at V and 2 bases at J, with 13 bases between the two ends. CDR3 length: 15 amino acids. The CDR3 bases are TGTGCCAGCAGACCCCCAGGGTTGACTAATGAAAAACTGTTTTTT. Its translation: CASRPPGLTNEKLFF.

This chain links TRBV6-1 with TRBJ2-7; TRBD2 matches at 10 bases. The V gene end was trimmed by 7 bases and the J gene end by 6 bases; junction bases not matched to a gene: 6. The CDR3 runs 13 residues. CDR1 is MNHNS, CDR2 SASEGT, per germline. The CDR3 bases are TGTGCCAGCATGGCGGGACTAGCGTCCGAGCAGTACTTC. Translated, it gives CASMAGLASEQYF.

The chain combines TRBV7-9 with TRBJ1-2; tentative D call: TRBD1 (6 bases). The CDR3 runs 15 residues. Germline V gene lookup returns CDR1 SEHNR and CDR2 FQNEAQ (reference sequence). V was pared by 5 bases and J by 4 bases, with 17 bases between. CDR3 in DNA: TGTGCCAGCAGCGAAGGAACACAGGGATTCTATGGCTACACCTTC. Protein product: CASSEGTQGFYGYTF. Full variable domain (outside the CDR3, taken from reference TRBV7-9 and TRBJ1-2): DTGVSQNPRHKITKRGQNVTFRCDPISEHNRLYWYRQTLGQGPEFLTYFQNEAQLEKSRLLSDRFSAERPKGSFSTLEIQRTEQGDSAMYLCASSEGTQGFYGYTFGSGTRLTVV.

J is TRBJ1-1 and V is TRBV7-6; unclear D gene. CDR1 and CDR2 (germline): SGHVS, FNYEAQ. This CDR3 is built from 16 residues. Trimming pared 1 base from V and 0 bases from J, leaving 12 bases between. CDR3 DNA sequence: TGTGCCAGCAGCTTAGGCCCAGGAGGCATGAACACTGAAGCTTTCTTT. Its protein product is CASSLGPGGMNTEAFF.

V and J are TRBV6-8 and TRBJ2-1, with 7 bases fitting TRBD1. This CDR3 is 12 amino acids long. CDR1 and CDR2 from the germline V gene are MNHGY and SAAAGT. V lost 6 bases, J lost 7 bases, and 3 bases stayed unmatched. CDR3 in DNA: TGTGCCAGCAGGACAGGGTTGAATGAGCAGTTCTTC. Translating gives CASRTGLNEQFF.

The genes are TRBV29-1 and TRBJ2-3; 8 bases line up with TRBD2. The V segment lost 6 bases and the J segment 5 bases; nucleotides outside the gene matches: 16. Germline V gives CDR1 SQVTM, CDR2 ANQGSEA. This CDR3 contains 16 residues. The CDR3 region is CSVGAPREGGGDTQYF. CDR3 DNA: TGCAGCGTCGGGGCCCCACGGGAGGGAGGAGGAGATACGCAGTATTTT.

The chain combines TRBV9 with TRBJ2-3; 11 nucleotides line up with TRBD2. V gave up 4 bases and J gave up 0 bases; unmatched junction bases: 16. Germline assignment: CDR1 SGDLS and CDR2 YYNGEE. The CDR3 consists of 20 residues. Written as DNA, the CDR3 is TGTGCCAGCAGCCCCAATACGGGGACTAGCGGTTCATTTAGCACAGATACGCAGTATTTT. This translates into CASSPNTGTSGSFSTDTQYF.

CDR3 sequence: CASSSHGAANEKLFF. CDR3 in DNA: TGTGCCAGCAGTTCCCACGGGGCAGCTAATGAAAAACTGTTTTTT. J is TRBJ1-4 and V is TRBV12-3 or TRBV12-4; possible D gene TRBD1, 5 bases. The V gene lost 4 bases and the J gene lost 3 bases, with 12 bases spanning the gap. The CDR3 contains 15 residues.

The genes are TRBV6-5 and TRBJ2-2, with 9 nucleotides matching TRBD1. The germline V gene encodes CDR1 MNHEY and CDR2 SVGAGI. V lost 6 bases to trimming and J lost 9 bases; unmatched junction nucleotides: 11. This CDR3 contains 15 residues. The DNA for the CDR3 is TGTGCCAGCAGCCGGGGACAGGGAGCGCCGCGGGAGCTGTTTTTT. Translated: CASSRGQGAPRELFF.

This sequence joins TRBV2 and TRBJ1-5; 7 bases line up with TRBD1. The CDR3 has 15 amino acids. Germline assignment: CDR1 SNHLY and CDR2 FYNNEI. Trimming cost V 4 bases and J 0 bases; bases outside gene matches: 3. The CDR3 sequence is CASSVGTDSNQPQHF. In DNA, the CDR3 is TGTGCCAGCAGTGTGGGGACAGATAGCAATCAGCCCCAGCATTTT.

The chain is built from TRBV7-8 and TRBJ2-7; D might be TRBD1 (6 bases). CDR1 and CDR2 from the germline V gene are SGHVS and FQNEAQ. V lost 3 bases and J lost 5, with 8 bases in between. The CDR3 is 12 residues long. Here the CDR3 DNA reads TGTGCCAGCAGCTTTGCAGGGGACGAGCAGTACTTC. Protein product: CASSFAGDEQYF.

The V call is TRBV27, the J call TRBJ2-7, with TRBD1 matching 11 bases. This CDR3 is built from 13 residues. The germline CDR1 and CDR2 sequences are MNHEY and SMNVEV (reference sequence). Germline trimming cut 3 bases from V and 6 bases from J; bases unmatched to any gene: 1. CDR3 in DNA: TGTGCCAGCAGTTTGGGACAGGGGGGCGAGCAGTACTTC. It is translated as CASSLGQGGEQYF.